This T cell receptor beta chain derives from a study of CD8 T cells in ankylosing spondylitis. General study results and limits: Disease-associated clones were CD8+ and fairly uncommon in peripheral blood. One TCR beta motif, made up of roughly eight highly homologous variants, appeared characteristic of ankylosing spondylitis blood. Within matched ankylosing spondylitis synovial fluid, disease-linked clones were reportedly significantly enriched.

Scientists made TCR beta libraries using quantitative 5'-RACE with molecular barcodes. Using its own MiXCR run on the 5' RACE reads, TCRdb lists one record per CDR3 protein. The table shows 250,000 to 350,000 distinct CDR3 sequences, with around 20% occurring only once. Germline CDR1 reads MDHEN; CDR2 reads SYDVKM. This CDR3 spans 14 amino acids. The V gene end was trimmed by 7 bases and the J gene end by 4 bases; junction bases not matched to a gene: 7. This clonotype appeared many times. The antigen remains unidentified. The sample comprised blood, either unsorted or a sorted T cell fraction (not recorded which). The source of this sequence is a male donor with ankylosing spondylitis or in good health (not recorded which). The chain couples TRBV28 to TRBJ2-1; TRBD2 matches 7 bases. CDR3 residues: CASNPRGGYNEQFF. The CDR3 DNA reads TGTGCCAGCAACCCCCGGGGAGGGTACAATGAGCAGTTCTTC.